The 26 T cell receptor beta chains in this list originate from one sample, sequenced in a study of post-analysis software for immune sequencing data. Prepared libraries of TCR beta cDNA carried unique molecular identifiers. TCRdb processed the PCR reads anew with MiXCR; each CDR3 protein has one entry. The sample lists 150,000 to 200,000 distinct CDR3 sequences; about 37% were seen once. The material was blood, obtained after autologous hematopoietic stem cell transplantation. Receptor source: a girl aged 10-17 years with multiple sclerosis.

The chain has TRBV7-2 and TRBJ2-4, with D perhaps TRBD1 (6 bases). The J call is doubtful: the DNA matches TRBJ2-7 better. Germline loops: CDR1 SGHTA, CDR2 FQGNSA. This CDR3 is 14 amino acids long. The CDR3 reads CASSLLEGAYEQYF. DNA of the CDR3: TGTGCCAGCAGCTTACTCGAGGGGGCCTACGAGCAGTACTTC.

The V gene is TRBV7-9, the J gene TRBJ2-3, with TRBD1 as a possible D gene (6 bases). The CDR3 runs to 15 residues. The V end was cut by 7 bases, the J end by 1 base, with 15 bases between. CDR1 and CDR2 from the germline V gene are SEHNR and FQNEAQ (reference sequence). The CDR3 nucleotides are TGTGCCAGCACCCAGATCGAGGGGGGCACAGATACGCAGTATTTT. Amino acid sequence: CASTQIEGGTDTQYF.

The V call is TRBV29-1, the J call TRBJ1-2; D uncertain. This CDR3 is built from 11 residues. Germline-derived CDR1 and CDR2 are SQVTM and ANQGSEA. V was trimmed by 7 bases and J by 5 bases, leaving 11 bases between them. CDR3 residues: CSAREGYGYTF. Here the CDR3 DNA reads TGCAGCGCCCGCGAGGGTTATGGCTACACCTTC.

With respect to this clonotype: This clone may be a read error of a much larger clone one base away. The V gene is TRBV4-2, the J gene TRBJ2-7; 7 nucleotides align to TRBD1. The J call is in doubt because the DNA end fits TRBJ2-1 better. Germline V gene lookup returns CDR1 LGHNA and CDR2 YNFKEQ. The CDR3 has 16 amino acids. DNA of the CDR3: TGTGCCAGCAGCCAAGACGAATTAGGGACAGCCTACGAGCAGTTCTTC. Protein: CASSQDELGTAYEQFF.

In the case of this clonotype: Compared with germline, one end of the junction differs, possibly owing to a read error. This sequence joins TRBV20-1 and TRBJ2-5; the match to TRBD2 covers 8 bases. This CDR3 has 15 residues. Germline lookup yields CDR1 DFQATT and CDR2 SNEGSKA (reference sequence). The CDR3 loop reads CGAPAGGVRQEAQYF. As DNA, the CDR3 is TGCGGTGCTCCGGCGGGGGGCGTCCGCCAAGAGGCCCAGTACTTC.

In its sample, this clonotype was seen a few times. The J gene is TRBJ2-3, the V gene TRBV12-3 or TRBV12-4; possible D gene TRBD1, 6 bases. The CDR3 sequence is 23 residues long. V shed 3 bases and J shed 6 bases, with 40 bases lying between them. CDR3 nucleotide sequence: TGTGCCAGCAGTTTTTCCCTGCTCGCGTCCCGGGACATGGCCCCCCTGACTGGGGATACGCAGTATTTT. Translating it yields CASSFSLLASRDMAPLTGDTQYF.

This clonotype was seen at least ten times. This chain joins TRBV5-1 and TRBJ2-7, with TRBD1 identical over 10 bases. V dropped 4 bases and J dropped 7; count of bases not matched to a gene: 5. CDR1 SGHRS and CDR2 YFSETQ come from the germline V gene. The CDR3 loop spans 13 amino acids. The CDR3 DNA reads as TGCGCCAGCAGCCGGGGACAGGGGAAAGAGCAGTACTTC. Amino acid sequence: CASSRGQGKEQYF.

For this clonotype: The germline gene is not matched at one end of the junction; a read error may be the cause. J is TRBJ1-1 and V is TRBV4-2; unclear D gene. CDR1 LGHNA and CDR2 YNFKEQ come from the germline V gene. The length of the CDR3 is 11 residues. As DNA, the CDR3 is TGTGCCAGCAGCCAAACAGAGGTAGCTTTGTTT. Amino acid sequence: CASSQTEVALF.

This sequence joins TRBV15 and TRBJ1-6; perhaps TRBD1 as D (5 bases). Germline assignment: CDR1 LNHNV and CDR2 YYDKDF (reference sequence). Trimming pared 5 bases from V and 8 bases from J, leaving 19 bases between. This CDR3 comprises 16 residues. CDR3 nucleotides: TGTGCCACCAGCGGCGGGGGATCCCACCGCGATTCACCCCTCCACTTT. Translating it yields CATSGGGSHRDSPLHF.

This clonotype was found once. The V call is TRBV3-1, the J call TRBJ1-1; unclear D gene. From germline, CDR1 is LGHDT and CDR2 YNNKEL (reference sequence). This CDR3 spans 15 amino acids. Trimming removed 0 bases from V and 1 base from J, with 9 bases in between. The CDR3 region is CASSQDVDRNTEAFF. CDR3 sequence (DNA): TGTGCCAGCAGCCAAGATGTCGATCGGAACACTGAAGCTTTCTTT. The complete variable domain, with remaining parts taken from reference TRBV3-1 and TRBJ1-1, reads DTAVSQTPKYLVTQMGNDKSIKCEQNLGHDTMYWYKQDSKKFLKIMFSYNNKELIINETVPNRFSPKSPDKAHLNLHINSLELGDSAVYFCASSQDVDRNTEAFFGQGTRLTVV.

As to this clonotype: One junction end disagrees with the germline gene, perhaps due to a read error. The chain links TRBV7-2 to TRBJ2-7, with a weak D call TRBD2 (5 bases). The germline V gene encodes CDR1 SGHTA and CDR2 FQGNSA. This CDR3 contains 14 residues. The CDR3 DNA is TGTGTCAGCAGCCTCGGTTCGAGCGGCTACGAGCAGTACTTC. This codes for CVSSLGSSGYEQYF.

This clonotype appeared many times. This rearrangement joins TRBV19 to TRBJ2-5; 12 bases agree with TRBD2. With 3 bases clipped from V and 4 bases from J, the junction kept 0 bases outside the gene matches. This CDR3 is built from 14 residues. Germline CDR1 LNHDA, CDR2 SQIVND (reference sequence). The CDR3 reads CASSMGLAGETQYF. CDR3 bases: TGTGCCAGTAGTATGGGACTAGCGGGAGAGACCCAGTACTTC.

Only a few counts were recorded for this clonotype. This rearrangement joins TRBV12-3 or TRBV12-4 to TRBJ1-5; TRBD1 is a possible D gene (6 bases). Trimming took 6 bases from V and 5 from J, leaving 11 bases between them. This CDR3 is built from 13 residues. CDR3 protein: CASSRGGHQPQHF. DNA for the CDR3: TGTGCCAGCAGCAGAGGGGGGCATCAGCCCCAGCATTTT.

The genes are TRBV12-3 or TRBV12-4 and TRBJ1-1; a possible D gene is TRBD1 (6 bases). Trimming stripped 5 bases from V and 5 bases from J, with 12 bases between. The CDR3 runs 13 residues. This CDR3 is CASSPKGGTEAFF. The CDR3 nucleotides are TGTGCCAGCAGTCCAAAGGGGGGGACTGAAGCTTTCTTT.

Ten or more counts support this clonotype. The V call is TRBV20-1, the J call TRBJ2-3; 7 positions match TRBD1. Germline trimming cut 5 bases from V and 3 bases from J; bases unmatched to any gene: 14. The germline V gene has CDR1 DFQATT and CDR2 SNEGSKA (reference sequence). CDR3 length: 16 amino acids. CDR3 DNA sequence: TGCAGTGCTGTAGGTGAGACAGGGCGAAGGACAGATACGCAGTATTTT. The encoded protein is CSAVGETGRRTDTQYF.

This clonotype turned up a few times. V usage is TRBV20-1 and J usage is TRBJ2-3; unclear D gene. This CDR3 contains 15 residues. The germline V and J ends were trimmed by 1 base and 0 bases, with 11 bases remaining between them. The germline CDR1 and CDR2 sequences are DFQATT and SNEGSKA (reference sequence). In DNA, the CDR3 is TGCAGTGCTAGAGCTGGAGCCTCTAGCACAGATACGCAGTATTTT. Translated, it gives CSARAGASSTDTQYF.

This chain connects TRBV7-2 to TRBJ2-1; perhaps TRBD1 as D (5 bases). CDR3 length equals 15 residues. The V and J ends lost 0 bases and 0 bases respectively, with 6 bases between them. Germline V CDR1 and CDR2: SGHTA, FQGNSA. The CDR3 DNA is TGTGCCAGCAGCTTAGCGACAGTCTCCTACAATGAGCAGTTCTTC. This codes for CASSLATVSYNEQFF.

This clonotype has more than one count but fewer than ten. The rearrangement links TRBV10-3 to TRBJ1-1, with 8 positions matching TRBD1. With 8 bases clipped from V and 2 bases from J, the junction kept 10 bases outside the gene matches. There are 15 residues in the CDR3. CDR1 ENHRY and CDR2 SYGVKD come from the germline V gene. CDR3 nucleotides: TGTGCCATCCTCACCGGGACAGGACAAAACACTGAAGCTTTCTTT. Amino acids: CAILTGTGQNTEAFF.

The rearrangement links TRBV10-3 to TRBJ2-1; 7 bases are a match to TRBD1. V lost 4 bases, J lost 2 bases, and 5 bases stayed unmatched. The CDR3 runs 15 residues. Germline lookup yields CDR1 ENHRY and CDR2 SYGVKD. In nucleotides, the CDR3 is TGTGCCATCAGTGGGGACAGTACCCCCTACAATGAGCAGTTCTTC. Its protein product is CAISGDSTPYNEQFF.

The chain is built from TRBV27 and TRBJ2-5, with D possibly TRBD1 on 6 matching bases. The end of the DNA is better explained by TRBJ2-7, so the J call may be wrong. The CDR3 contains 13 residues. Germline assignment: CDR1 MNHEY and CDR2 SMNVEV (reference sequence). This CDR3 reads CASSARGSHEQYF. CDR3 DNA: TGTGCCAGCAGTGCGAGGGGGTCCCACGAGCAGTACTTC.

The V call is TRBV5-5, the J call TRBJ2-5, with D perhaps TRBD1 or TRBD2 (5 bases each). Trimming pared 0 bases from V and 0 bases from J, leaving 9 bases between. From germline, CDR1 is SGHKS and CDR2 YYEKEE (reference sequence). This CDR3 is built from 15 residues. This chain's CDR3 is CASSLVWDDQETQYF. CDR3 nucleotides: TGTGCCAGCAGCTTGGTCTGGGACGACCAAGAGACCCAGTACTTC.

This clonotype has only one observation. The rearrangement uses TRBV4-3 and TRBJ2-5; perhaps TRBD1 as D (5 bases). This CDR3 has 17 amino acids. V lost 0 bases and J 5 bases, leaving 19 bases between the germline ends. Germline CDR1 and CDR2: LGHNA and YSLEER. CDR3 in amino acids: CASSQDRIWGSKETQYF. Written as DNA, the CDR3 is TGCGCCAGCAGCCAAGATCGAATCTGGGGCTCAAAGGAGACCCAGTACTTC.

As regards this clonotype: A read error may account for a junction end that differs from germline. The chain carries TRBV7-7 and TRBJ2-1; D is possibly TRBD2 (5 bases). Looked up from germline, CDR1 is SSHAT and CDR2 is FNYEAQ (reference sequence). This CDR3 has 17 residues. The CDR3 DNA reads TGTGCTAGCAGCTCGGTTAGCGCGACTCCCTTTTACAATGAGCAGTTCTTC. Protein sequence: CASSSVSATPFYNEQFF.

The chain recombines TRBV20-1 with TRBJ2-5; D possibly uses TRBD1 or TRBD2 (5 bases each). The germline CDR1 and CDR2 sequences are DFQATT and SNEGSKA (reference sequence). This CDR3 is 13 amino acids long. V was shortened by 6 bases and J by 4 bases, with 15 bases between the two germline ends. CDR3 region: CSAKGFAGETQYF. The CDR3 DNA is TGCAGTGCCAAGGGGTTTGCGGGAGAGACCCAGTACTTC.

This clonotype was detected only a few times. CDR3 sequence (DNA): TGTGCCAGCAGTTTAGCGGGGACTAGCGGGAACAATGAGCAGTTCTTC. Its protein product is CASSLAGTSGNNEQFF. V and J are TRBV12-3 or TRBV12-4 and TRBJ2-1, with 13 nucleotides matching TRBD2. CDR3 length equals 16 residues. J was trimmed by 5 bases and V by 0 bases; bases with no gene match: 1.

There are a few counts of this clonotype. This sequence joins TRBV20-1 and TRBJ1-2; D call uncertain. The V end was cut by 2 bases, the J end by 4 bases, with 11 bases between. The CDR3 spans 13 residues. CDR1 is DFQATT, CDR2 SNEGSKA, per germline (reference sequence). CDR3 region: CSARRAGLYGYTF. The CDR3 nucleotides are TGCAGTGCTAGACGAGCGGGCCTCTATGGCTACACCTTC.